This entry lists 9 T cell receptor beta chains sequenced from one sample in a study of early T cells in non-severe SARS-CoV-2 infection. Each CDR3 protein is one row after TCRdb ran MiXCR on the 5' RACE reads. The top ten clones hold 4.4% of a sample with roughly 25,000 distinct CDR3 sequences, around 3.9% of them seen once. Material: whole blood. The source is an adult who was a healthcare worker with PCR-confirmed SARS-CoV-2 infection or an uninfected control (not recorded which).

This clonotype was picked up many times. The rearrangement uses TRBV24-1 and TRBJ1-2; 11 nucleotides match TRBD1. Unmatched junction bases numbered 6, after V lost 3 bases and J lost 7 bases. This CDR3 has 15 residues. Germline assignment: CDR1 KGHDR and CDR2 SFDVKD. CDR3 nucleotide sequence: TGTGCCACCAGTGATAAGGACAGGGGGCAGGTTGGCTACACCTTC. This codes for CATSDKDRGQVGYTF.

There are many counts of this clonotype. The V and J genes are TRBV28 and TRBJ2-6; possible D gene TRBD1, 6 bases. Trimming cost V 6 bases and J 0 bases, with 18 bases left between them. The CDR3 loop spans 18 amino acids. The germline V gene has CDR1 MDHEN and CDR2 SYDVKM. CDR3 loop: CASSAPPGQRSGANVLTF. CDR3 nucleotide sequence: TGTGCCAGCAGCGCCCCACCGGGACAACGCTCTGGGGCCAACGTCCTGACTTTC.

This clonotype was observed a handful of times. This chain joins TRBV5-4 and TRBJ2-1, with 9 nucleotides matching TRBD2. V was pared by 3 bases and J by 10 bases, with 17 bases of the junction left unmatched. The CDR3 length is 17 residues. Germline values: CDR1 SGHNT, CDR2 YYREEE (reference sequence). CDR3 sequence: CASSSVRREGSPQEQFF. CDR3 bases: TGTGCCAGCAGCTCGGTTAGGCGGGAGGGTAGCCCCCAAGAGCAGTTCTTC.

In this sample, this clonotype turned up a few times. The rearrangement joins TRBV18 to TRBJ2-1; D is tentatively TRBD1 or TRBD2 (5 bases each). Trimming stripped 3 bases from V and 5 bases from J, with 20 bases between. CDR1 is KGHSH and CDR2 is LQKENI in the germline V gene. The CDR3 runs to 17 residues. CDR3 sequence (DNA): TGTGCCAGCTCACCCCCAGCTGGGGGAGATTGGAACAATGAGCAGTTCTTC. It codes for CASSPPAGGDWNNEQFF.

Ten or more counts support this clonotype. The DNA of the CDR3 is TGTGCCAGCAGCTTTAGCTCTGGAAACACCATATATTTT. Residues: CASSFSSGNTIYF. The V and J genes are TRBV5-5 and TRBJ1-3; D is unclear. Deletions cut 2 bases from V and 0 bases from J, with 3 bases between. The CDR3 sequence is 13 residues long. CDR1 and CDR2 (germline): SGHKS, YYEKEE (reference sequence). Based on the CDR3 plus reference TRBV5-5 and TRBJ1-3, the full variable domain is DAGVTQSPTHLIKTRGQQVTLRCSPISGHKSVSWYQQVLGQGPQFIFQYYEKEERGRGNFPDRFSARQFPNYSSELNVNALLLGDSALYLCASSFSSGNTIYFGEGSWLTVV.

This clonotype has ten or more counts. The J gene is TRBJ2-1, the V gene TRBV7-9, with no clear D. The CDR3 loop spans 13 amino acids. Trimming cost V 2 bases and J 9 bases, with 11 bases left between them. Germline CDR1 SEHNR, CDR2 FQNEAQ (reference sequence). For the CDR3, the DNA is TGTGCCAGCAGCTTAAATTCTTTCTTTGAGCAGTTCTTC. It specifies CASSLNSFFEQFF.

The genes are TRBV6-5 and TRBJ2-2; 10 bases line up with TRBD1. Trimming took 0 bases from V and 3 from J; bases not matched to a gene: 1. The CDR3 runs to 16 residues. CDR1 is MNHEY and CDR2 is SVGAGI in the germline V gene. CDR3 DNA: TGTGCCAGCAGTTACTCGGGACAGGGGTACACCGGGGAGCTGTTTTTT. Translated: CASSYSGQGYTGELFF.

In this sample, this clonotype turned up many times. V is TRBV24-1 and J is TRBJ2-7; TRBD1 matches 10 bases. With 2 bases clipped from V and 2 bases from J, the junction kept 2 bases outside the gene matches. The CDR3 has 15 residues. The V gene's germline CDR1 is KGHDR and CDR2 SFDVKD. The CDR3 sequence is CATSDSGTGAYEQYF. CDR3 in DNA: TGTGCCACCAGTGATTCCGGGACAGGGGCCTACGAGCAGTACTTC.

This clonotype has at least ten counts. This rearrangement joins TRBV18 to TRBJ2-2; perhaps TRBD2 as D (5 bases). Between the trimmed V and J ends, which lost 5 bases and 4 bases, there was a span of 17 bases. Germline V CDR1 and CDR2: KGHSH, LQKENI. The CDR3 is made up of 16 amino acids. The CDR3 coding sequence is TGTGCCAGCTCAGGCCGACTTCCGGGGTCCACCGGGGAGCTGTTTTTT. Amino acid sequence: CASSGRLPGSTGELFF.